A selection of T cell receptor beta chains follows, all from one sample in a study of blood T cells in healthy people across ages. TCRdb fed the 5' RACE reads into MiXCR, producing one record per CDR3 protein. This sample has roughly 500,000 distinct CDR3 sequences, with 24% found just once. The same specimen was also included in a second study, on T cells of mothers and their children.

The sequencing input was blood. The source of these receptors is a boy aged 5-17 years in good health. CDR3s leave out the opening cysteine and the closing phenylalanine or tryptophan.

J | V | CDR3
. | TRBV25-1 | ASSELAGMAYNEQF
TRBJ1-2 | TRBV12-3/TRBV12-4 | ASSLGDRNYGYT
TRBJ2-2 | TRBV10-3 | AISDLKGSGELF
TRBJ2-7 | TRBV9 | ASSAGSEGPEQY
TRBJ1-6 | TRBV7-8 | ASSPSRGSPLH
TRBJ2-5 | TRBV5-6 | ASSHAGGSRGLETQY
TRBJ2-5 | TRBV6-2/TRBV6-3 | ASSYSDHRGNNDYQETQY
TRBJ2-5 | TRBV7-9 | ASSPPKREVVFGGTQY
TRBJ1-5 | TRBV15 | ATSAGAKKDRIVQPQH
TRBJ2-2 | TRBV12-3/TRBV12-4 | ASSVSGTGELF
TRBJ1-1 | TRBV3-1 | ASSKVPMNTEAF
TRBJ2-3 | TRBV5-6 | ASSRGGSPDTQY
TRBJ2-7 | TRBV11-1 | ASNLAGSSYEQY
TRBJ1-2 | TRBV5-1 | ASSSTGDHGYT
TRBJ2-2 | TRBV11-3 | ASSRDRPSDGELF
TRBJ1-5 | TRBV2 | ASRGGENQPQH